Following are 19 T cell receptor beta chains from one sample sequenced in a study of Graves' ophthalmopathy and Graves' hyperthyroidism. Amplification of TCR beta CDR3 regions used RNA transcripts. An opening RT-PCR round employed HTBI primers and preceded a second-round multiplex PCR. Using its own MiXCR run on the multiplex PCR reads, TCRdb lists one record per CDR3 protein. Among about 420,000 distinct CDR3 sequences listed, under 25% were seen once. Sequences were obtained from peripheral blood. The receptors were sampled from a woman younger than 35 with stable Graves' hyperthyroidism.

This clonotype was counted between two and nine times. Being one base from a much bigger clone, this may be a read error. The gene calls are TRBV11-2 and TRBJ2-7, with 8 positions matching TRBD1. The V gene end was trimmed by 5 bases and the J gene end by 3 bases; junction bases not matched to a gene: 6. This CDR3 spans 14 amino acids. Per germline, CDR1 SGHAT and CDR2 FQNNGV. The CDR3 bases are TGTGCCAGCAGCCCCAGGGACAGGATCTACGAGCAGTACTTC. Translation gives CASSPRDRIYEQYF.

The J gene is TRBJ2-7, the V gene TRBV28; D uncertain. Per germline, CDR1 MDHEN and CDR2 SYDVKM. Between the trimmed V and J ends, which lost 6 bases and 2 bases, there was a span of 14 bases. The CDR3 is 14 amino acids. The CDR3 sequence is CASSSRSVPYEQYF. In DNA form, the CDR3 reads TGTGCCAGCAGCTCTCGATCAGTCCCCTACGAGCAGTACTTC.

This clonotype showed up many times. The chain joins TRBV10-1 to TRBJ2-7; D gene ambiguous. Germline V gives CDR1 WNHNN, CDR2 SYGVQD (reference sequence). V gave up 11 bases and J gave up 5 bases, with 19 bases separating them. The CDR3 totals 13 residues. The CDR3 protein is CAPHSRGNHEQYF. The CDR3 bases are TGCGCCCCTCACTCCAGAGGCAATCACGAGCAGTACTTC.

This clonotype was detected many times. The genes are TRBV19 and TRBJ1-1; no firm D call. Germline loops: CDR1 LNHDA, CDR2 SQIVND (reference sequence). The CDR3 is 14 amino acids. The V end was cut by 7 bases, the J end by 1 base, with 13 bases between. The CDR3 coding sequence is TGTGCCAGTAATCCCGACCTGGGGAACACTGAAGCTTTCTTT. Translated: CASNPDLGNTEAFF.

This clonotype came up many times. The CDR3 region has the DNA TGTGCCAGTAGTACGCGGCTAGGAGGTCAAGAGACCCAGTACTTC. It encodes CASSTRLGGQETQYF. J is TRBJ2-5 and V is TRBV19, with D possibly TRBD2 on 5 matching bases. Looked up from germline, CDR1 is LNHDA and CDR2 is SQIVND (reference sequence). The CDR3 covers 15 residues. The ends were cut back, 4 bases at V and 2 bases at J, with 14 bases in the middle. The whole variable domain, remainder taken from reference TRBV19 and TRBJ2-5, is DGGITQSPKYLFRKEGQNVTLSCEQNLNHDAMYWYRQDPGQGLRLIYYSQIVNDFQKGDIAEGYSVSREKKESFPLTVTSAQKNPTAFYLCASSTRLGGQETQYFGPGTRLLVL.

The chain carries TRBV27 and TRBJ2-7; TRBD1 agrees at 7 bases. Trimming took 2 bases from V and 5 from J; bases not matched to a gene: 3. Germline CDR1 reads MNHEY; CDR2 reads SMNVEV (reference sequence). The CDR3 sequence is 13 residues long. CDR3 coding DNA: TGTGCCAGCAGTTTAAATACAGGGGACGAGCAGTACTTC. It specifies CASSLNTGDEQYF.

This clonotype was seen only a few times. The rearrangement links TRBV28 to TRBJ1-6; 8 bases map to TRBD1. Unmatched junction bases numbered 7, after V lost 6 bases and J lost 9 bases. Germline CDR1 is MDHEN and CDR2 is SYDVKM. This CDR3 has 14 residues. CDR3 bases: TGTGCCAGCAGCAGGGGACAGGCTAGTTCACCCCTCCACTTT. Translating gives CASSRGQASSPLHF.

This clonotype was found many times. CDR3 DNA: TGTGCCAGCCGACTAGCGGAGATCTACGAGCAGTACTTC. Translating it yields CASRLAEIYEQYF. The V call is TRBV6-2 or TRBV6-3, the J call TRBJ2-7; TRBD2 matches 9 bases. The CDR3 contains 13 residues. Germline V gene sequence: CDR1 MNHEY, CDR2 SVGEGT. The ends lost 8 bases at V and 3 bases at J; junction bases unmatched: 5.

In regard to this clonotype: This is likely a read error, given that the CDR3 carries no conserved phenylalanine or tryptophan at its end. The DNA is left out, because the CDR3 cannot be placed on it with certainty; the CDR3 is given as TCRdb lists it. The CDR3 loop reads CASSEAKSTGGIYGYRL. V gene TRBV6-1 combines with J gene TRBJ1-2; TRBD1 is the table's D call, not checked against the DNA. A total of 17 residues make up the CDR3, ends included. CDR1 is MNHNS and CDR2 is SASEGT in the germline V gene.

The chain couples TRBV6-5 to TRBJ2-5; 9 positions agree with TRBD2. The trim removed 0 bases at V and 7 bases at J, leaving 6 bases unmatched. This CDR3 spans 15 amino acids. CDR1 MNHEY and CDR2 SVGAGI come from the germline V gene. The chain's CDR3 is CASSYSKGREGTQYF. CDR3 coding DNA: TGTGCCAGCAGTTACTCGAAAGGGCGGGAGGGGACCCAGTACTTC.

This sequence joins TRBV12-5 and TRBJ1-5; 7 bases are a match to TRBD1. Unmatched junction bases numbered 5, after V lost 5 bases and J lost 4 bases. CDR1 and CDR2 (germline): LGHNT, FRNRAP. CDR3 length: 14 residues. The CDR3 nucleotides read TGTGCTAGTGGTGCCGGGACAGAGAATCAGCCCCAGCATTTT. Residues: CASGAGTENQPQHF.

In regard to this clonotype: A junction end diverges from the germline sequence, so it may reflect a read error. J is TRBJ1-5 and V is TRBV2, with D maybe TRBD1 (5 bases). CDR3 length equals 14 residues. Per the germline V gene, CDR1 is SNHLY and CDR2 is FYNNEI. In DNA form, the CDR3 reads TGTGCCAGCAGTCCCGGACATGGGACTCAGCCCCAGCGTTTT. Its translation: CASSPGHGTQPQRF. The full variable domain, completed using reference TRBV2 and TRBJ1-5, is EPEVTQTPSHQVTQMGQEVILRCVPISNHLYFYWYRQILGQKVEFLVSFYNNEISEKSEIFDDQFSVERPDGSNFTLKIRSTKLEDSAMYFCASSPGHGTQPQRFGDGTRLSIL.

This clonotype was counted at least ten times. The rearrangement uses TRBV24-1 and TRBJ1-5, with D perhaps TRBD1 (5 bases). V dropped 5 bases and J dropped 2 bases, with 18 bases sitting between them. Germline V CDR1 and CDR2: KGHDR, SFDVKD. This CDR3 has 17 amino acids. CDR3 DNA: TGTGCCACCAGTGGGGCAGGGACGGAGACGGGCAATCAGCCCCAGCATTTT. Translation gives CATSGAGTETGNQPQHF.

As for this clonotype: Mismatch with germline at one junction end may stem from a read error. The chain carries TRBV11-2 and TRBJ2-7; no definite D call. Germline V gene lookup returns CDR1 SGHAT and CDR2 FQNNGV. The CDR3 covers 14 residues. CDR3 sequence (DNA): TGTGCCAGCAACTTAAGGCGGACCTCCTACGAGCAGTACTTC. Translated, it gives CASNLRRTSYEQYF. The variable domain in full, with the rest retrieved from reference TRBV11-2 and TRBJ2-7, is EAGVAQSPRYKIIEKRQSVAFWCNPISGHATLYWYQQILGQGPKLLIQFQNNGVVDDSQLPKDRFSAERLKGVDSTLKIQPAKLEDSAVYLCASNLRRTSYEQYFGPGTRLTVT.

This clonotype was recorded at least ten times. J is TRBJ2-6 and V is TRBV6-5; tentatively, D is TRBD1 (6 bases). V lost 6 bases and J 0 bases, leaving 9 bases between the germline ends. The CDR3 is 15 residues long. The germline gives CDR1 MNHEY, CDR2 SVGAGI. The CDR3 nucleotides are TGTGCCAGCAGCTACAGGGTCTCTGGGGCCAACGTCCTGACTTTC. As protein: CASSYRVSGANVLTF.

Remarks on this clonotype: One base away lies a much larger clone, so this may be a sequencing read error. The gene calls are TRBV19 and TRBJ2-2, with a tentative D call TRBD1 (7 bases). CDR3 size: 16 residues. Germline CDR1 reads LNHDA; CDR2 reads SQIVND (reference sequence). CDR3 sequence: CASSTSRTGYSGEVFF. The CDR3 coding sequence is TGTGCCAGTAGTACCTCGAGGACAGGTTATTCCGGGGAGGTGTTTTTT. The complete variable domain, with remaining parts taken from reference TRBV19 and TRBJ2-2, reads DGGITQSPKYLFRKEGQNVTLSCEQNLNHDAMYWYRQDPGQGLRLIYYSQIVNDFQKGDIAEGYSVSREKKESFPLTVTSAQKNPTAFYLCASSTSRTGYSGEVFFGEGSRLTVL.

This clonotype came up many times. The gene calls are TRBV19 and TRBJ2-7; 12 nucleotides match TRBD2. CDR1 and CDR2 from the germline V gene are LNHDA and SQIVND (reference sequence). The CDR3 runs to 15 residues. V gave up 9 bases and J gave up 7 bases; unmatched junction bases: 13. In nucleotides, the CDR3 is TGTGCCAGCCGACCGTCCGGACTAGCGGGACAAGAGCAGTACTTC. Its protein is CASRPSGLAGQEQYF. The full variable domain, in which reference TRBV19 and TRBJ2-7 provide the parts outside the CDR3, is DGGITQSPKYLFRKEGQNVTLSCEQNLNHDAMYWYRQDPGQGLRLIYYSQIVNDFQKGDIAEGYSVSREKKESFPLTVTSAQKNPTAFYLCASRPSGLAGQEQYFGPGTRLTVT.

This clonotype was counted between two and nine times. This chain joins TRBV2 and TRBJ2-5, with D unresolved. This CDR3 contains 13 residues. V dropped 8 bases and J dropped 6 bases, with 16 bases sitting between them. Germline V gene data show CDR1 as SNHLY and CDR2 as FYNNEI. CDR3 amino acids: CASSRQARKTQYF. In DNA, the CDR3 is TGTGCCAGCTCGCGTCAGGCTAGGAAGACCCAGTACTTC.

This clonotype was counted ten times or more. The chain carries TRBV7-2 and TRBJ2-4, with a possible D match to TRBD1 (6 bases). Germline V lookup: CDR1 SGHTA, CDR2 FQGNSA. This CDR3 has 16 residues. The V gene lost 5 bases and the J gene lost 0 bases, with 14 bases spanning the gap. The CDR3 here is CASSRPTGLAKNIQYF. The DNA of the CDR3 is TGTGCCAGCAGCCGACCCACAGGGCTAGCCAAAAACATTCAGTACTTC.